This TCR beta chain emerged from a study of blood T cell repertoires in COVID-19. Study in general: Samples taken during acute and convalescent COVID-19 were collected in the United States, Italy and Spain. PBMCs, B-cell-depleted T cells, or T cells were the source of the cDNA or gDNA that made up the material.

Per the original data handling: Counts of nucleated cells, estimated from reference gene primer amplification, were obtained. Some clones are missing from TCRdb's copy, which holds only in-frame ones; the method was immunoSEQ multiplex PCR. V and J calls and clone size come straight from that table; D and trimming were deduced from the DNA. The table includes about 260,000 clones, under 90% detected once. This CDR3 has 12 residues. The V end was cut by 11 bases, the J end by 5 bases, with 15 bases between. Germline V lookup: CDR1 MDHEN, CDR2 SYDVKM. This sequence originates from a woman aged 45-65 years who had recovered from COVID-19. The rearrangement links TRBV28 to TRBJ1-1, with D unclear. The sample taken for sequencing was peripheral blood. The chain's CDR3 is CAGRGPKTEAFF. The CDR3, as DNA: TGTGCCGGACGGGGTCCCAAGACTGAAGCTTTCTTT.